What follows are 25 T cell receptor beta chains derived from one specimen sequenced in a study of cytomegalovirus exposure and HLA in healthy donors. Clones were sequenced by immunoSEQ multiplex PCR, and TCRdb holds only the in-frame ones, with some missing. The sample records tens of thousands of clones, 94% being singletons. What was sequenced was PBMCs. The receptors come from a woman between 18 and 29 years old in good health and CMV-seronegative.

V usage is TRBV19 and J usage is TRBJ2-3; TRBD2 matches 15 bases. The CDR3 runs to 18 residues. Trimming at V came to 5 bases and at J to 3 bases, leaving 9 bases not matched to a gene. Germline-derived CDR1 and CDR2 are LNHDA and SQIVND (reference sequence). The CDR3 sequence: CASSGGTSGGPGTDTQYF. DNA for the CDR3: TGTGCCAGTAGTGGAGGGACTAGCGGGGGGCCCGGGACAGATACGCAGTATTTT.

The J gene is TRBJ1-2, the V gene TRBV7-9; D is unclear. The CDR3 has 14 residues. CDR1 is SEHNR and CDR2 is FQNEAQ in the germline V gene (reference sequence). V was clipped by 5 bases and J by 4 bases, with 14 bases between them. The CDR3 DNA is TGTGCCAGCAGCCCCTCGGGGTCGGGCTATGGCTACACCTTC. This codes for CASSPSGSGYGYTF.

In DNA, the CDR3 is TGCGCCAGCAGCTTTTCGGACACCATATATTTT. It translates to CASSFSDTIYF. The chain is built from TRBV5-1 and TRBJ1-3; D not resolved. The CDR3 extends over 11 amino acids. Germline CDR1 and CDR2: SGHRS and YFSETQ. With 2 bases removed from V and 8 bases from J, the gap between germline ends came to 5 bases.

The chain has TRBV6-5 and TRBJ1-5, with 8 bases matching TRBD1. The length of the CDR3 is 15 residues. Unmatched junction bases numbered 3, after V lost 5 bases and J lost 0 bases. Germline V gene lookup returns CDR1 MNHEY and CDR2 SVGAGI. The CDR3 DNA sequence: TGTGCCAGCAGTACAGGGGGAATTAGCAATCAGCCCCAGCATTTT. This encodes CASSTGGISNQPQHF.

In DNA, the CDR3 is TGTGCCAGCTCACCCCTGGACAGGGGAGACTATGGCTACACCTTC. It yields the protein CASSPLDRGDYGYTF. The chain carries TRBV18 and TRBJ1-2, with 9 positions matching TRBD1. Unmatched junction bases numbered 5, after V lost 3 bases and J lost 3 bases. The CDR3 extends over 15 amino acids. CDR1 is KGHSH and CDR2 is LQKENI in the germline V gene. The whole variable domain, filled in from reference TRBV18 and TRBJ1-2, reads NAGVMQNPRHLVRRRGQEARLRCSPMKGHSHVYWYRQLPEEGLKFMVYLQKENIIDESGMPKERFSAEFPKEGPSILRIQQVVRGDSAAYFCASSPLDRGDYGYTFGSGTRLTVV.

V gene TRBV9 combines with J gene TRBJ1-1; 7 bases match TRBD1. With V trimmed by 2 bases and J by 6 bases, 4 bases remained unmatched. The CDR3 loop spans 13 amino acids. CDR1 and CDR2 (germline): SGDLS, YYNGEE. The DNA of the CDR3 is TGTGCCAGCAGCGTCAGACAGGGAGCTGAAGCTTTCTTT. Translating it yields CASSVRQGAEAFF.

The chain links TRBV27 to TRBJ2-1, with 7 nucleotides matching TRBD1. From germline, CDR1 is MNHEY and CDR2 SMNVEV (reference sequence). There are 13 residues in the CDR3. V trimming: 3 bases; J trimming: 6 bases; junction bases outside the gene matches: 2. The CDR3 spells CASSFAGGNEQFF. The DNA of the CDR3 is TGTGCCAGCAGTTTTGCAGGGGGCAATGAGCAGTTCTTC.

The chain joins TRBV5-4 to TRBJ2-2; 7 nucleotides match TRBD1. V was clipped by 0 bases and J by 0 bases; unmatched bases: 2. The CDR3 runs to 16 residues. Germline-derived CDR1 and CDR2 are SGHNT and YYREEE (reference sequence). The CDR3 sequence: CASSLGQGTNTGELFF. CDR3 nucleotides: TGTGCCAGCAGCTTGGGACAGGGCACGAACACCGGGGAGCTGTTTTTT.

This clone was seen once. V and J are TRBV19 and TRBJ2-3; D is possibly TRBD1 (5 bases). The V gene's germline CDR1 is LNHDA and CDR2 SQIVND (reference sequence). The CDR3 totals 14 residues. V gave up 9 bases and J gave up 6 bases, with 19 bases separating them. CDR3 region: CASGKGLLGDTQYF. The CDR3 DNA reads as TGTGCCAGCGGAAAGGGGCTTCTGGGGGATACGCAGTATTTT.

The chain links TRBV28 to TRBJ2-2; 10 bases map to TRBD1. The ends lost 5 bases at V and 2 bases at J; junction bases unmatched: 5. This CDR3 region has 16 residues. Germline V lookup: CDR1 MDHEN, CDR2 SYDVKM. The CDR3 sequence: CASSERDRGNTGELFF. In nucleotides, the CDR3 is TGTGCCAGCAGTGAACGGGACAGGGGTAACACCGGGGAGCTGTTTTTT. Together with reference TRBV28 and TRBJ2-2, the CDR3 gives the full variable domain: DVKVTQSSRYLVKRTGEKVFLECVQDMDHENMFWYRQDPGLGLRLIYFSYDVKMKEKGDIPEGYSVSREKKERFSLILESASTNQTSMYLCASSERDRGNTGELFFGEGSRLTVL.

DNA of the CDR3: TGTGCCAGCAGCCAAGACAGGGTTGGCGAGCAGTACTTC. It specifies CASSQDRVGEQYF. This rearrangement joins TRBV14 to TRBJ2-7, with D tentatively TRBD1 (5 bases). The CDR3 has 13 amino acids. Trimming removed 0 bases from V and 6 bases from J, with 9 bases in between. Germline V lookup: CDR1 SGHDN, CDR2 FVKESK.

The chain uses TRBV15 and TRBJ2-7; D is uncertain. Germline-derived CDR1 and CDR2 are LNHNV and YYDKDF (reference sequence). The CDR3 length is 12 residues. Trimming left V 5 bases short and J 4 bases short, with 9 bases between. The CDR3 DNA sequence: TGTGCCACCAGCCCACAGTCGTACGAGCAGTACTTC. It specifies CATSPQSYEQYF.

V usage is TRBV9 and J usage is TRBJ2-5, with D maybe TRBD1 (6 bases). This CDR3 comprises 14 residues. Germline lookup yields CDR1 SGDLS and CDR2 YYNGEE. Between the trimmed V and J ends, which lost 1 base and 3 bases, there was a span of 10 bases. The CDR3 sequence: CASSVTRGKETQYF. In nucleotides, the CDR3 is TGTGCCAGCAGCGTAACCAGGGGAAAAGAGACCCAGTACTTC.

The chain employs TRBV7-2 and TRBJ2-3; D might be TRBD2 (6 bases). Germline V gene sequence: CDR1 SGHTA, CDR2 FQGNSA. The CDR3 contains 14 residues. V dropped 6 bases and J dropped 2 bases, with 12 bases sitting between them. CDR3 sequence: CASSAWGVTDTQYF. The CDR3 coding sequence is TGTGCCAGCAGTGCGTGGGGGGTCACAGATACGCAGTATTTT.

The chain links TRBV7-8 to TRBJ2-7; no clear D. The germline CDR1 and CDR2 sequences are SGHVS and FQNEAQ. CDR3 length: 12 residues. The V end lost 5 bases, the J end lost 6 bases, and 11 bases lay between the germline ends. The CDR3 spells CASSRHSSEQYF. Written as DNA, the CDR3 is TGTGCCAGCAGCAGACATTCGTCCGAGCAGTACTTC.

The chain couples TRBV14 to TRBJ1-4; the D is unclear. The V gene lost 0 bases and the J gene lost 7 bases, with 6 bases spanning the gap. Germline V gene sequence: CDR1 SGHDN, CDR2 FVKESK. This CDR3 has 13 amino acids. CDR3 in amino acids: CASSQEIGEKLFF. In DNA, the CDR3 is TGTGCCAGCAGCCAAGAAATCGGTGAAAAACTGTTTTTT.

The CDR3 sequence: CASSLSIGLGMGEQYF. In DNA form, the CDR3 reads TGTGCCAGCAGTTTATCGATAGGGCTCGGGATGGGCGAGCAGTACTTC. The chain has TRBV27 and TRBJ2-7; TRBD2 is a possible D gene (5 bases). V lost 0 bases and J lost 6, with 18 bases in between. Per the germline V gene, CDR1 is MNHEY and CDR2 is SMNVEV (reference sequence). The CDR3 covers 16 residues.

The CDR3 nucleotides read TGTGCCTGGAGGCTAAGACAGGGGCCGAAACCCCCCTTGATCTGGGCGGCTTTCTTT. Amino acid sequence: CAWRLRQGPKPPLIWAAFF. The rearrangement uses TRBV30 and TRBJ1-1; TRBD1 agrees at 8 bases. V gave up 3 bases and J gave up 11 bases; unmatched junction bases: 29. The CDR3 consists of 19 residues. Germline V gene data show CDR1 as GTSNPN and CDR2 as SVGIG (reference sequence).

The chain combines TRBV2 with TRBJ2-5; tentatively, D is TRBD1 (6 bases). Germline CDR1 SNHLY, CDR2 FYNNEI. The CDR3 has 12 residues. The V end was cut by 8 bases, the J end by 3 bases, with 10 bases between. The CDR3 DNA is TGTGCCAGCCGGACAGTAAAAGAGACCCAGTACTTC. Translated: CASRTVKETQYF.

The genes are TRBV19 and TRBJ1-3; 9 bases fit TRBD1. Per the germline V gene, CDR1 is LNHDA and CDR2 is SQIVND (reference sequence). J lost 0 bases, V lost 1 base, and 10 bases had no gene match. CDR3 length: 19 residues. CDR3 nucleotide sequence: TGTGCCAGTAGTATAGGCGGCGGGACAGGGCCAAACTCTGGAAACACCATATATTTT. Amino acids: CASSIGGGTGPNSGNTIYF. The variable domain in full, with the rest retrieved from reference TRBV19 and TRBJ1-3, is DGGITQSPKYLFRKEGQNVTLSCEQNLNHDAMYWYRQDPGQGLRLIYYSQIVNDFQKGDIAEGYSVSREKKESFPLTVTSAQKNPTAFYLCASSIGGGTGPNSGNTIYFGEGSWLTVV.

The rearrangement links TRBV5-1 to TRBJ1-2; TRBD1 is a possible D gene (5 bases). The CDR3 consists of 14 residues. The V end was cut by 4 bases, the J end by 8 bases, with 18 bases between. Germline CDR1 and CDR2: SGHRS and YFSETQ. The CDR3 region has the DNA TGCGCCAGCAGCCCACCCAATGGGGGGTACGGCTACACCTTC. It specifies CASSPPNGGYGYTF. The variable domain in full, with the rest retrieved from reference TRBV5-1 and TRBJ1-2, is KAGVTQTPRYLIKTRGQQVTLSCSPISGHRSVSWYQQTPGQGLQFLFEYFSETQRNKGNFPGRFSGRQFSNSRSEMNVSTLELGDSALYLCASSPPNGGYGYTFGSGTRLTVV.

This clone occurred once. V gene TRBV6-5 combines with J gene TRBJ1-2; the match to TRBD1 covers 10 bases. Trimming removed 6 bases from V and 8 bases from J; junction bases left unmatched: 9. The germline V gene encodes CDR1 MNHEY and CDR2 SVGAGI. CDR3 size: 14 residues. CDR3 bases: TGTGCCAGCAGCACCACCGGGACAGGGGTCGGCTACACCTTC. It yields the protein CASSTTGTGVGYTF.

This chain uses TRBV7-9 with TRBJ2-7, with 7 bases fitting TRBD1. This CDR3 contains 16 residues. V was clipped by 5 bases and J by 2 bases; unmatched bases: 12. CDR1 and CDR2 from the germline V gene are SEHNR and FQNEAQ (reference sequence). The CDR3 sequence is CASSPRAGTEPYEQYF. In DNA, the CDR3 is TGTGCCAGCAGCCCCCGCGCCGGGACAGAACCCTACGAGCAGTACTTC.

V gene TRBV6-4 combines with J gene TRBJ2-1; 8 nucleotides line up with TRBD2. This CDR3 has 16 residues. The junction had 4 bases not matched to a gene; V was cut back by 0 bases and J by 3 bases. Germline lookup yields CDR1 MRHNA and CDR2 SNTAGT. The CDR3 bases are TGTGCCAGCAGTGACTCTAATAGCGGGGACTACAATGAGCAGTTCTTC. It translates to CASSDSNSGDYNEQFF.

This sequence joins TRBV4-1 and TRBJ1-5; possible D gene TRBD1, 6 bases. With 0 bases removed from V and 7 bases from J, the gap between germline ends came to 10 bases. This CDR3 is 14 amino acids long. Germline assignment: CDR1 MGHRA and CDR2 YSYEKL. The CDR3 loop is CASSQDRTAQPQHF. CDR3 in DNA: TGCGCCAGCAGCCAAGACCGGACAGCGCAGCCCCAGCATTTT.